A selection of T cell receptor beta chains follows, all from one sample in a study of OX40 agonist ivuxolimab in advanced cancers. TCRdb's table, derived via immunoSEQ multiplex PCR, lists solely in-frame clones and lacks some. The table shows approximately 68,000 clones, with approximately 80% occurring only once. The input for sequencing was CD4+ or CD8+ T cells sorted from blood, taken in a trial of the OX40 agonist ivuxolimab. These receptors originate from an adult with an advanced solid tumor such as melanoma, head and neck, liver or kidney cancer. Each CDR3 is given with its conserved first and last residue. Fields, in order: J gene, clone size, D gene, V gene, CDR3 protein, CDR3 DNA. The D gene is left open where the match is weak. A row's size may be missing; if present it is once, few, many or a size class.

J gene: TRBJ1-5
clone size: .
D gene: .
V gene: TRBV7-2
CDR3 protein: CASSLDANQPQHF
CDR3 DNA: TGTGCCAGCAGCTTAGACGCCAATCAGCCCCAGCATTTT

J gene: TRBJ2-5
clone size: .
D gene: .
V gene: TRBV6-5
CDR3 protein: CASSYVAGSGTQYF
CDR3 DNA: TGTGCCAGCAGTTACGTGGCAGGCTCCGGGACCCAGTACTTC

J gene: TRBJ2-1
clone size: .
D gene: .
V gene: TRBV28
CDR3 protein: CASSSGLGAYNEQFF
CDR3 DNA: TGTGCCAGTTCGTCGGGCCTGGGGGCTTACAATGAGCAGTTCTTC

J gene: TRBJ1-1
clone size: .
D gene: .
V gene: TRBV19
CDR3 protein: CASGLEGLNTEAFF
CDR3 DNA: TGTGCCAGTGGTCTGGAGGGCTTGAACACTGAAGCTTTCTTT

J gene: TRBJ1-2
clone size: .
D gene: TRBD1
V gene: TRBV4-3
CDR3 protein: CASSQDTWDRGSPNYGYTF
CDR3 DNA: TGCGCCAGCAGCCAAGATACATGGGACAGGGGGTCGCCTAACTATGGCTACACCTTC

J gene: TRBJ1-2
clone size: .
D gene: .
V gene: TRBV19
CDR3 protein: CASSRQENYGYTF
CDR3 DNA: TGTGCCAGTAGTAGACAGGAAAACTATGGCTACACCTTC

J gene: TRBJ2-1
clone size: .
D gene: .
V gene: TRBV28
CDR3 protein: CASSSLTGYNEQFF
CDR3 DNA: TGTGCCAGCAGTTCCCTCACAGGGTACAATGAGCAGTTCTTC

J gene: TRBJ2-6
clone size: .
D gene: .
V gene: TRBV5-1
CDR3 protein: CASSWGAIQGAGANVLTF
CDR3 DNA: TGCGCCAGCAGCTGGGGGGCAATACAGGGCGCTGGGGCCAACGTCCTGACTTTC

J gene: TRBJ2-7
clone size: .
D gene: .
V gene: TRBV7-2
CDR3 protein: CASSLARYSYEQYF
CDR3 DNA: TGTGCCAGCAGCTTAGCGAGATACTCCTACGAGCAGTACTTC

J gene: TRBJ1-2
clone size: .
D gene: TRBD1
V gene: TRBV28
CDR3 protein: CASRGQGDGYTF
CDR3 DNA: TGTGCCAGCAGGGGGCAGGGGGATGGCTACACCTTC

J gene: TRBJ1-2
clone size: few
D gene: .
V gene: TRBV2
CDR3 protein: CASSDRGLENYGYTF
CDR3 DNA: TGTGCCAGCAGTGACAGGGGACTAGAAAACTATGGCTACACCTTC

J gene: TRBJ1-1
clone size: once
D gene: .
V gene: TRBV19
CDR3 protein: CASRGEGNTEAFF
CDR3 DNA: TGTGCCAGCCGTGGGGAGGGAAACACTGAAGCTTTCTTT

J gene: TRBJ2-7
clone size: few
D gene: .
V gene: TRBV28
CDR3 protein: CASSYSAGGSYEQYF
CDR3 DNA: TGTGCCAGCAGTTACAGCGCTGGGGGTTCCTACGAGCAGTACTTC

J gene: TRBJ2-2
clone size: .
D gene: .
V gene: TRBV27
CDR3 protein: CASSPRLNTGELFF
CDR3 DNA: TGTGCCAGCAGTCCCCGACTAAACACCGGGGAGCTGTTTTTT

J gene: TRBJ2-3
clone size: .
D gene: .
V gene: TRBV27
CDR3 protein: CASSLRWSDTQYF
CDR3 DNA: TGTGCCAGCAGTTTACGTTGGTCCGATACGCAGTATTTT

J gene: TRBJ2-7
clone size: .
D gene: TRBD2
V gene: TRBV10-3
CDR3 protein: CAISDPFYSGSRTNSYEQYF
CDR3 DNA: TGTGCCATCAGTGATCCCTTTTATAGCGGGAGCAGGACAAACTCCTACGAGCAGTACTTC

J gene: TRBJ2-7
clone size: .
D gene: TRBD2
V gene: TRBV28
CDR3 protein: CASSSGGGRYEQYF
CDR3 DNA: TGTGCCAGCAGTTCGGGGGGAGGTCGCTACGAGCAGTACTTC

J gene: TRBJ1-5
clone size: .
D gene: TRBD1
V gene: TRBV28
CDR3 protein: CASSTRDRGAYNSNQPQHF
CDR3 DNA: TGTGCCAGCAGTACCCGGGACAGGGGCGCCTATAATAGCAATCAGCCCCAGCATTTT

J gene: TRBJ2-6
clone size: .
D gene: .
V gene: TRBV7-9
CDR3 protein: CASSLGTASGANVLTF
CDR3 DNA: TGTGCCAGCAGCTTAGGGACAGCTTCTGGGGCCAACGTCCTGACTTTC

J gene: TRBJ2-1
clone size: .
D gene: .
V gene: TRBV25-1
CDR3 protein: CASSETGEYNEQFF
CDR3 DNA: TGTGCCAGCAGTGAGACCGGGGAATACAATGAGCAGTTCTTC

J gene: TRBJ1-2
clone size: few
D gene: .
V gene: TRBV10-3
CDR3 protein: CAISEGQSLNYGYTF
CDR3 DNA: TGTGCCATCAGTGAGGGACAGTCCTTAAACTATGGCTACACCTTC

J gene: TRBJ2-7
clone size: .
D gene: .
V gene: TRBV4-3
CDR3 protein: CASSLSETYEQYF
CDR3 DNA: TGCGCCAGCAGCTTAAGTGAGACCTACGAGCAGTACTTC

J gene: TRBJ2-1
clone size: few
D gene: TRBD2
V gene: TRBV19
CDR3 protein: CASTLQAGLATNNEQFF
CDR3 DNA: TGTGCCAGTACTCTCCAGGCGGGACTAGCTACCAACAATGAGCAGTTCTTC

J gene: TRBJ2-1
clone size: once
D gene: TRBD2
V gene: TRBV4-2
CDR3 protein: CASSLGLAGDEQFF
CDR3 DNA: TGTGCCAGCAGCCTAGGACTAGCGGGAGATGAGCAGTTCTTC

J gene: TRBJ1-2
clone size: .
D gene: .
V gene: TRBV7-2
CDR3 protein: CASSLVGNQGGYTF
CDR3 DNA: TGTGCCAGCAGCTTAGTTGGCAACCAGGGTGGCTACACCTTC

J gene: TRBJ1-2
clone size: .
D gene: .
V gene: TRBV18
CDR3 protein: CASSRGTEANYGYTF
CDR3 DNA: TGTGCCAGCTCACGAGGGACGGAAGCTAACTATGGCTACACCTTC

J gene: TRBJ1-6
clone size: .
D gene: TRBD1
V gene: TRBV19
CDR3 protein: CASSRQGDSPLHF
CDR3 DNA: TGTGCCAGTAGCCGACAGGGGGACTCACCCCTCCACTTT

J gene: TRBJ1-4
clone size: .
D gene: .
V gene: TRBV18
CDR3 protein: CASSPGLQGKGATNEKLFF
CDR3 DNA: TGTGCCAGCTCACCTGGGTTACAGGGCAAAGGTGCAACTAATGAAAAACTGTTTTTT

J gene: TRBJ1-2
clone size: .
D gene: TRBD1
V gene: TRBV5-3
CDR3 protein: CARSLDRIVDRAYYGYTF
CDR3 DNA: TGTGCCAGAAGCTTGGATCGTATTGTGGACAGGGCATACTATGGCTACACCTTC

J gene: TRBJ2-5
clone size: .
D gene: .
V gene: TRBV4-1
CDR3 protein: CASSQDWLAQETQYF
CDR3 DNA: TGCGCCAGCAGCCAAGATTGGCTAGCGCAAGAGACCCAGTACTTC